Listed below are T cell receptor beta chains from one sample, sequenced in a study of early T cells in non-severe SARS-CoV-2 infection. TCRdb called the 5' RACE reads again in MiXCR, with one record for every CDR3 protein. The sample shows over 60,000 distinct CDR3 sequences, 9.5% of them seen only once. Sequencing was carried out using whole blood. The receptor set was obtained from an adult who was a healthcare worker with PCR-confirmed SARS-CoV-2 infection or an uninfected control (not recorded which). Each CDR3 is given with its conserved first and last residue. A D gene is named only where the DNA matches it firmly. Only part of the rows carry a size: once, few, many, or a class if the clone is expanded.

V gene	D gene	clone size	J gene	CDR3 protein	CDR3 DNA
TRBV28	NA	many	TRBJ2-1	CASSLSYNEQFF	TGTGCCAGCAGTTTGAGTTACAATGAGCAGTTCTTC
TRBV20-1	TRBD2	NA	TRBJ2-1	CSARTLADLGHNEQFF	TGCAGTGCTCGGACCCTAGCGGACCTAGGGCACAATGAGCAGTTCTTC
TRBV11-2	TRBD2	NA	TRBJ2-1	CASSSLKQRGSNEQFF	TGTGCCAGCAGCTCCCTCAAGCAGCGGGGGTCCAATGAGCAGTTCTTC
TRBV5-5	NA	many	TRBJ2-7	CASSLTSRTTPYF	TGTGCCAGCAGCTTGACAAGCAGGACTACTCCGTACTTC
TRBV20-1	TRBD2	many	TRBJ2-1	CSASTSGGARWNEQFF	TGCAGTGCTAGTACTAGCGGGGGGGCTCGTTGGAATGAGCAGTTCTTC
TRBV11-2	NA	NA	TRBJ1-6	CASSFYNSPLHF	TGTGCCAGCAGCTTCTACAATTCACCCCTCCACTTT
TRBV5-1	TRBD2	NA	TRBJ2-1	CASSAQGWRTGTSDDEQFF	TGCGCCAGCAGCGCTCAGGGGTGGAGGACCGGGACTAGCGACGATGAGCAGTTCTTC
TRBV5-4	NA	many	TRBJ2-3	CASSLAGPVGTDTQYF	TGTGCCAGCAGCTTGGCGGGGCCGGTCGGCACAGATACGCAGTATTTT
TRBV7-9	NA	NA	TRBJ1-2	CASSLEQFYGYTF	TGTGCCAGCAGCTTGGAACAGTTCTATGGCTACACCTTC
TRBV19	NA	many	TRBJ1-2	CASSMSSNYGYTF	TGTGCCAGTAGTATGTCATCCAACTATGGCTACACCTTC
TRBV27	TRBD2	NA	TRBJ2-3	CASSSSGRWSDTQYF	TGTGCCAGCAGTAGTAGCGGGAGATGGTCAGATACGCAGTATTTT
TRBV12-3/TRBV12-4	TRBD2	many	TRBJ2-5	CASSLLAGRKETQYF	TGTGCCAGCAGTTTACTAGCGGGACGGAAAGAGACCCAGTACTTC
TRBV5-1	NA	many	TRBJ2-2	CASSLEGSDTGELFF	TGCGCCAGCAGCTTGGAGGGTTCGGACACCGGGGAGCTGTTTTTT
TRBV30	NA	many	TRBJ2-2	CAWRERAGFNTGELFF	TGTGCCTGGAGGGAGCGGGCGGGGTTTAACACCGGGGAGCTGTTTTTT
TRBV24-1	TRBD2	many	TRBJ2-1	CATSEHSGRVNEQFF	TGTGCCACCAGTGAACATAGCGGGAGAGTCAATGAGCAGTTCTTC
TRBV29-1	TRBD1	many	TRBJ1-1	CSVTGTLGAFF	TGCAGCGTGACAGGGACGCTAGGAGCTTTCTTT
TRBV18	NA	many	TRBJ1-3	CASSPLNSGNTIYF	TGTGCCAGCTCACCCTTAAACTCTGGAAACACCATATATTTT
TRBV4-1	TRBD2	many	TRBJ2-1	CASSQVAGGPNEQFF	TGCGCCAGCAGCCAAGTGGCGGGAGGGCCCAATGAGCAGTTCTTC
TRBV3-1	NA	many	TRBJ1-4	CASSQPGAATNEKLFF	TGTGCCAGCAGCCAGCCCGGGGCAGCAACTAATGAAAAACTGTTTTTT
TRBV7-9	NA	many	TRBJ2-3	CASSPKVGGTDTQYF	TGTGCCAGCAGCCCCAAGGTCGGAGGCACAGATACGCAGTATTTT
TRBV27	NA	NA	TRBJ2-3	CASSLSGLADTQYF	TGTGCCAGCAGTTTGTCAGGGTTGGCAGATACGCAGTATTTT
TRBV3-1	NA	many	TRBJ2-6	CASSQADSYSGANVLTF	TGTGCCAGCAGCCAAGCCGACAGTTACTCTGGGGCCAACGTCCTGACTTTC
TRBV10-2	NA	many	TRBJ1-2	CASSPGRANYGYTF	TGCGCCAGCTCCCCGGGCAGAGCTAACTATGGCTACACCTTC
TRBV20-1	TRBD1	many	TRBJ2-7	CSASGQGGNYEQYF	TGCAGTGCGAGCGGACAGGGCGGGAACTACGAGCAGTACTTC
TRBV3-1	NA	NA	TRBJ2-3	CASSQTGDTQYF	TGTGCCAGCAGCCAAACGGGGGATACGCAGTATTTT
TRBV11-2	NA	many	TRBJ1-5	CASSLGGRWNQPQHF	TGTGCCAGCAGCCTGGGGGGGAGGTGGAATCAGCCCCAGCATTTT
TRBV29-1	NA	few	TRBJ1-3	CSGGESSGNTIYF	TGCAGCGGGGGGGAGAGCTCTGGAAACACCATATATTTT
TRBV20-1	NA	NA	TRBJ1-1	CSAARSPGVNTEAFF	TGCAGTGCAGCCCGGAGCCCTGGAGTGAACACTGAAGCTTTCTTT
TRBV24-1	NA	many	TRBJ2-1	CATSSQNTDEQFF	TGTGCCACCAGTTCCCAAAACACCGATGAGCAGTTCTTC